This is a list of T cell receptor beta chains from one sample in a study of shared clonotypes between healthy human individuals. Profiling relied on immunoSEQ multiplex PCR, and the TCRdb table lists in-frame clones only, not all of them. The sample contains around 500,000 clones, around 80% of which appear only once. Material: PBMCs. Source of these receptors: a woman aged 40 to 50 in good health. Some clones in this sample may be carry-over from other donors' samples. Each CDR3 is given with its conserved first and last residue. Not all rows give a size; the values are once, few, many and, for expanded clones, a class.

>TRBV27|once
CASSFERQDTQYF
>TRBV18|-
CASSRDRGNQPQHF
>TRBV18|-
CASSPTDPDTQYF
>TRBV28|few
CASSLYQGPSF
>TRBV7-2|few
CASTLGVGADTQYF
>TRBV11-3|once
CASSFGTTNQETQYF
>TRBV7-2|once
CASSSGTSGTGSF
>TRBV10-3|few
CAISEVGVGSYGYTF
>TRBV18|-
CASSPGTGETF
>TRBV5-1|-
CASSKGLATTDTQYF
>TRBV5-4|-
CASSTLAGGLHEQYF
>TRBV6-5|-
CASSYRGPNTEAFF
>TRBV5-1|-
CASSYSGRGNTEAFF
>TRBV15|-
CATSRDQLAGGPYGNEQFF
>TRBV4-1|-
CASSQTSPWYEQFF
>TRBV30|-
CAWNPGVGTEAFF
>TRBV30|-
CAWRAVQRVLYNEQFF